A single sample gave rise to the 31 T cell receptor beta chains below, sequenced in a study of CD4 and CD8 cells across lung adenocarcinoma regions. MiXCR, applied by TCRdb to the PCR reads, yields one record per CDR3 protein. The sample has about 12,000 distinct CDR3 sequences, over 45% seen once. The source material was CD8+ T cells from the margin of a lung tumor. The receptor set was obtained from a male donor with lung adenocarcinoma. The CD4 and CD8 labels of this study may be unreliable.

To note about this clonotype: At one end, the junction sequence differs from germline, possibly due to a read error. CDR3 nucleotide sequence: TGTGCCAGCAGTGAAATAATGAAGGTAGAAGAGACGCAGTACTTT. It encodes CASSEIMKVEETQYF. The V call is TRBV6-1, the J call TRBJ2-3; D not resolved. This CDR3 comprises 15 residues. Germline V CDR1 and CDR2: MNHNS, SASEGT.

In its sample, this clonotype is medium-sized (0.01 to 0.1%). The rearrangement joins TRBV27 to TRBJ2-3, with 11 bases lining up with TRBD2. The germline CDR1 and CDR2 sequences are MNHEY and SMNVEV (reference sequence). CDR3 length: 15 amino acids. The junction had 7 bases not matched to a gene; V was cut back by 3 bases and J by 8 bases. The CDR3 sequence: CASSFRASGRSTQYF. CDR3 in DNA: TGTGCCAGCAGTTTCCGGGCTAGCGGGAGGAGTACGCAGTATTTT.

This clonotype showed up just a few times. The chain has TRBV11-3 and TRBJ1-2; D is uncertain. The germline CDR1 and CDR2 sequences are SGHNT and YENEEA. Deletions cut 5 bases from V and 3 bases from J, with 22 bases between. This CDR3 contains 17 residues. The CDR3 region is CASSQLLAGPGDYGYTF. In nucleotides, the CDR3 is TGTGCCAGCAGCCAACTGTTGGCAGGCCCCGGGGACTATGGCTACACCTTC.

The J gene is TRBJ2-2, the V gene TRBV7-3; 7 positions agree with TRBD2. The CDR3 has 16 amino acids. The germline gives CDR1 SGHTA, CDR2 FQGTGA. The V segment lost 0 bases and the J segment 16 bases; nucleotides outside the gene matches: 17. For the CDR3, the DNA is TGTGCCAGCAGCTTAACCAGCGGGGCGAACACCGGGGCGCAGTTTTTT. Its translation: CASSLTSGANTGAQFF.

This rearrangement joins TRBV10-3 to TRBJ2-4, with a possible D match to TRBD1 (7 bases). The J call is in doubt because the DNA end fits TRBJ2-5 better. Germline CDR1 and CDR2: ENHRY and SYGVKD. The CDR3 sequence is 14 residues long. The CDR3 bases are TGTGCGGTGAGCGGAGGGGGCGCACAGGAGACCCAGTACTTC. Protein: CAVSGGGAQETQYF.

The genes are TRBV27 and TRBJ2-1; 8 bases align to TRBD1. The better agreement between TRBJ2-5 and the DNA end casts doubt on the J call. This CDR3 has 14 residues. From germline, CDR1 is MNHEY and CDR2 SMNVEV (reference sequence). The CDR3 region is CASSGDRWQETQYF. The CDR3 DNA is TGTGCCAGCAGTGGGGACAGGTGGCAAGAGACCCAGTACTTC.

This clonotype has a count of ten or more. The J gene is TRBJ2-5, the V gene TRBV27; D unclear. The last part of the DNA fits TRBJ2-7 better; the J call may be wrong. The CDR3 is 13 amino acids. Germline CDR1 is MNHEY and CDR2 is SMNVEV (reference sequence). The CDR3 loop is CASSLTLPNEQYF. CDR3 nucleotides: TGTGCCAGCAGTTTAACCTTGCCTAACGAGCAGTACTTC.

The sample holds one count of this clonotype. The V gene is TRBV6-1, the J gene TRBJ2-4, with TRBD2 as a possible D gene (5 bases). The DNA end is more similar to TRBJ2-5, so the J call may be wrong. CDR1 and CDR2 from the germline V gene are MNHNS and SASEGT. The CDR3 has 15 residues. The CDR3 loop is CASRPEAITKETQYF. In nucleotides, the CDR3 is TGTGCCAGCAGGCCGGAGGCGATCACCAAAGAGACCCAGTACTTC.

The chain recombines TRBV10-2 with TRBJ1-2; D perhaps matches TRBD1 (5 bases). Germline values: CDR1 WSHSY, CDR2 SAAADI. The ends were cut back, 10 bases at V and 2 bases at J, with 14 bases in the middle. This CDR3 is 13 amino acids long. The CDR3, as DNA: TGCGCCACGAGCCCGGGGGTAAACTATGGCTACACCTTC. This translates into CATSPGVNYGYTF.

The V call is TRBV6-1, the J call TRBJ2-5, with D hard to call. The J call may not be correct, given that the DNA end is closer to TRBJ2-1. Germline CDR1 is MNHNS and CDR2 is SASEGT. The CDR3 loop spans 14 amino acids. CDR3: CASSAFQSQETQFF. In DNA, the CDR3 is TGTGCCAGCAGTGCTTTCCAGTCTCAAGAGACCCAGTTCTTC.

This clonotype was counted between two and nine times. A much larger clone sits a single nucleotide away, making a read error possible. This chain joins TRBV27 and TRBJ2-5; 8 positions agree with TRBD2. Germline CDR1 is MNHEY and CDR2 is SMNVEV (reference sequence). J gave up 11 bases and V 5 bases, and 19 bases lay outside the gene matches. This CDR3 comprises 16 residues. Here the CDR3 reads CASSEDTSGPYNEQYF. CDR3 in DNA: TGTGCCAGCAGTGAAGATACTAGCGGCCCCTACAATGAGCAGTACTTC.

The count of this clonotype is one. A much larger clone is a single base away; this may be a read error. V is TRBV20-1 and J is TRBJ2-1; unclear D gene. Trimming pared 1 base from V and 10 bases from J, leaving 20 bases between. CDR3 length: 15 residues. Germline V gene sequence: CDR1 DFQATT, CDR2 SNEGSKA (reference sequence). This CDR3 reads CSARVPGATYYEQFF. For the CDR3, the DNA is TGCAGTGCTAGAGTCCCTGGAGCTACTTACTACGAGCAGTTCTTC.

This clonotype was detected a few times. The gene calls are TRBV6-2 or TRBV6-3 and TRBJ2-1; D is ambiguous. Trimming pared 8 bases from V and 6 bases from J, leaving 11 bases between. The CDR3 covers 12 residues. Germline CDR1 MNHEY, CDR2 SVGEGT. In nucleotides, the CDR3 is TGTGCCAGCTCCGGTCCTGTCAATGAGCAGTTCTTC. Protein: CASSGPVNEQFF.

This clonotype was found a few times. V and J are TRBV10-3 and TRBJ2-3; perhaps D is TRBD1 or TRBD2 (6 bases each). Near its end, the DNA agrees better with TRBJ2-7, so the J call may be wrong. There are 12 residues in the CDR3. Germline CDR1 and CDR2: ENHRY and SYGVKD. CDR3 nucleotides: TGTGCCATCTTCCCGGGGGCAGGCGAGCAGTACTTC. This translates into CAIFPGAGEQYF.

This clonotype is categorized as hyperexpanded (1% or more). V gene TRBV27 combines with J gene TRBJ2-5; maybe TRBD1 (5 bases). CDR1 is MNHEY and CDR2 is SMNVEV in the germline V gene (reference sequence). The CDR3 is made up of 13 amino acids. V lost 5 bases, J lost 3 bases, and 10 bases lay in between. The CDR3 protein is CASSGRVKETQYF. CDR3 coding DNA: TGTGCCAGCAGTGGCAGGGTGAAAGAGACCCAGTACTTC.

This clonotype was detected many times. This chain uses TRBV27 with TRBJ2-5; D may be TRBD1 (5 bases). The ends were cut back, 3 bases at V and 11 bases at J, with 16 bases in the middle. The CDR3 covers 13 residues. CDR1 and CDR2 (germline): MNHEY, SMNVEV (reference sequence). In DNA form, the CDR3 reads TGTGCCAGCAGTTTGGGGCCGTACAATGAGCAGTACTTC. It yields the protein CASSLGPYNEQYF.

This rearrangement joins TRBV11-2 to TRBJ2-1; the match to TRBD2 covers 10 bases. Germline CDR1 reads SGHAT; CDR2 reads FQNNGV. The CDR3 sequence is 16 residues long. V trimming: 0 bases; J trimming: 7 bases; junction bases outside the gene matches: 6. CDR3 residues: CASSLEASGRGNEQFF. CDR3 DNA sequence: TGTGCCAGCAGCTTAGAGGCGAGCGGGAGGGGAAATGAGCAGTTCTTC.

The chain carries TRBV6-8 and TRBJ2-4; D possibly corresponds to TRBD2 (5 bases). The CDR3 consists of 17 residues. Trimming shortened V by 5 bases and J by 13 bases, and 30 bases separated the two germline ends. CDR1 MNHGY and CDR2 SAAAGT come from the germline V gene. CDR3 sequence: CASSEALGERGPDTQYF. Written as DNA, the CDR3 is TGTGCCAGCAGTGAGGCACTCGGGGAACGTGGCCCAGATACCCAGTACTTC.

The chain joins TRBV6-2 or TRBV6-3 to TRBJ1-3; 7 nucleotides align to TRBD1. Germline-derived CDR1 and CDR2 are MNHEY and SVGEGT. CDR3 length: 15 residues. V gave up 8 bases and J gave up 2 bases; unmatched junction bases: 9. The CDR3, as DNA: TGTGCCAGCTCCAACCAGGGGGAGGCTGGAAACACCATATATTTT. This gives the protein CASSNQGEAGNTIYF.

A note on this clonotype: One end of the junction varies from germline; a read error may be responsible. The J gene is TRBJ2-5, the V gene TRBV6-2 or TRBV6-3; D ambiguous. The V gene's germline CDR1 is MNHEY and CDR2 SVGEGT. This CDR3 has 17 residues. CDR3 sequence reads: CASSSGHCGLDQKTQYF. In nucleotides, the CDR3 is TGTGCCAGCAGTTCCGGGCACTGTGGCCTGGACCAAAAGACCCAGTACTTC.

This chain links TRBV27 with TRBJ2-1; D gene ambiguous. The closer fit of TRBJ2-4 to the DNA end suggests the J call may be wrong. There are 15 residues in the CDR3. The germline CDR1 and CDR2 sequences are MNHEY and SMNVEV (reference sequence). Here the CDR3 DNA reads TGTGCCAGCAGTTTGGATAGCCACGGCCGGGACATTCAGTACTTC. Translation gives CASSLDSHGRDIQYF.

This clonotype was seen at least ten times. The V call is TRBV7-8, the J call TRBJ2-1; TRBD2 agrees at 12 bases. The J call is doubtful: the DNA matches TRBJ2-7 better. The CDR3 loop spans 15 amino acids. Germline CDR1 and CDR2: SGHVS and FQNEAQ. In nucleotides, the CDR3 is TGTGCCAGCAGCTTAGTGTCTAGCGGGAGGGCCCAGCAGTACTTC. This gives the protein CASSLVSSGRAQQYF.

For this clonotype: It is unclear where the CDR3 begins or ends on the DNA, so no DNA is shown, and the CDR3 is as TCRdb lists it. This sequence joins TRBV6-1 and TRBJ2-3; the table assigns TRBD1, which was not confirmed against the DNA. The CDR3 sequence runs 16 residues, both termini included. Germline CDR1 is MNHNS and CDR2 is SASEGT. The CDR3 sequence is CASGGVGGGAKDTQYF.

The chain uses TRBV6-5 and TRBJ2-1, with 10 bases aligning to TRBD1. J was trimmed by 13 bases and V by 0 bases; bases with no gene match: 15. The CDR3 consists of 17 residues. The germline V gene encodes CDR1 MNHEY and CDR2 SVGAGI. CDR3 region: CASSYSNRDRGRETQFF. CDR3 DNA: TGTGCCAGCAGTTACTCGAATCGGGACAGGGGTAGGGAGACCCAGTTCTTC.

The chain couples TRBV6-1 to TRBJ2-5; the match to TRBD1 covers 8 bases. The J call may be mistaken, given a closer DNA end match to TRBJ2-7. CDR1 is MNHNS and CDR2 is SASEGT in the germline V gene. This CDR3 comprises 13 residues. The CDR3 coding sequence is TGTGCCAGCAGTGAGCCAGGGGGCGACGAGCAGTACTTC. This codes for CASSEPGGDEQYF.

As concerns this clonotype: Relative to the germline gene, one junction end is altered; a read error may explain this. The chain has TRBV10-3 and TRBJ2-1; TRBD1 or TRBD2 may be the D gene (6 bases each). Germline CDR1 reads ENHRY; CDR2 reads SYGVKD. There are 15 residues in the CDR3. The CDR3, as DNA: TGTGCCGGGGGGTACGGGGGCGCTAACAAAGAGACCCAGTATTTC. Protein sequence: CAGGYGGANKETQYF.

The CDR3 region is CASSPSGRAHEQYF. The CDR3 nucleotides are TGCGCCAGCAGCCCTAGCGGGAGGGCCCATGAGCAGTACTTC. This sequence joins TRBV4-1 and TRBJ2-5; 12 nucleotides match TRBD2. This CDR3 spans 14 amino acids. Germline V lookup: CDR1 MGHRA, CDR2 YSYEKL. The junction had 8 bases not matched to a gene; V was cut back by 4 bases and J by 11 bases.

The V gene is TRBV6-1, the J gene TRBJ1-1; no reliable D call. The germline V gene encodes CDR1 MNHNS and CDR2 SASEGT. The V end lost 3 bases, the J end lost 5 bases, and 10 bases lay between the germline ends. The CDR3 contains 13 residues. CDR3 protein: CASSESKWTEAFF. CDR3 sequence (DNA): TGTGCCAGCAGTGAGTCCAAATGGACTGAAGCTTTCTTT.

The chain joins TRBV6-1 to TRBJ2-1, with 8 bases aligning to TRBD1. TRBJ2-7 matches the DNA end more closely, so the J call is doubtful. Per germline, CDR1 MNHNS and CDR2 SASEGT. The length of the CDR3 is 12 residues. CDR3 loop: CASNLTGDEQYF. The CDR3 region has the DNA TGTGCCAGCAACCTGACAGGGGACGAGCAGTACTTC.

The chain carries TRBV10-2 and TRBJ2-4; D could derive from TRBD1 or TRBD2 (5 bases each). From germline, CDR1 is WSHSY and CDR2 SAAADI. CDR3 length: 13 residues. V gave up 10 bases and J gave up 13 bases, with 23 bases separating them. This CDR3 reads CATGLAAEDTQYF. The CDR3 bases are TGCGCCACGGGGCTAGCAGCCGAAGACACGCAGTACTTC.

This clonotype has a count of ten or more. The V and J genes are TRBV10-1 and TRBJ1-1; 10 bases fit TRBD1. The length of the CDR3 is 17 residues. Germline CDR1 is WNHNN and CDR2 is SYGVQD (reference sequence). The junction had 9 bases not matched to a gene; V was cut back by 2 bases and J by 3 bases. The CDR3 DNA reads TGCGCCAGCAGTGAGGACGCCGGGACAGGGGAATACACTGAAGCTTTCTTT. This encodes CASSEDAGTGEYTEAFF.